This T cell receptor beta chain appears in the sequencing data of a study of cytomegalovirus exposure and HLA in healthy donors. The table came from immunoSEQ multiplex PCR; TCRdb's copy has only in-frame clones and leaves some out. The data contain fewer than 400,000 clones, roughly 88% of them singletons. The donors were in the approximately 110-subject validation cohort; that cohort was separate from the approximately 700-subject first cohort. The CDR3 length is 14 residues. The germline V gene encodes CDR1 KGHSH and CDR2 LQKENI. Trimming removed 1 base from V and 2 bases from J, with 8 bases in between. With regard to this clone: The antigen remains unidentified. This specimen includes other DNA sequences encoding the same CDR3.

Regarding the study as a whole: Reports showed the classifier diagnosing cytomegalovirus status with high specificity and sensitivity. Most TCR sequences proved rare, with some public TCRs found in many donors. A few CMV-associated chains were confirmed in vitro to be specific for CMV antigens.

The chain uses TRBV18 and TRBJ2-5; D is possibly TRBD1 (6 bases). Sequenced input: PBMCs. This TCR was recovered from a man aged 30-40 years in good health and CMV-seronegative. In DNA, the CDR3 is TGTGCCAGCTCACCACGCGGACAGCAAGAGACCCAGTACTTC. Translating it yields CASSPRGQQETQYF.